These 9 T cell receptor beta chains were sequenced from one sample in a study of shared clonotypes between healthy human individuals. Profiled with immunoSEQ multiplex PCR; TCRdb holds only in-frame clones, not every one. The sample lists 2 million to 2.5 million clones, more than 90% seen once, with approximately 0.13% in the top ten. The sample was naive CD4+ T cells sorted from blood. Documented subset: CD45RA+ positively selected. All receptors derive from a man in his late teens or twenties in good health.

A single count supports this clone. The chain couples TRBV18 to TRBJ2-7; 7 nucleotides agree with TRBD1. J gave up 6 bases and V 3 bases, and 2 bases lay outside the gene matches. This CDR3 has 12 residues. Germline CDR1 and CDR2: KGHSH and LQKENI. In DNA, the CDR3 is TGTGCCAGCTCACCGCGACAGGGCGAGCAGTACTTC. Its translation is CASSPRQGEQYF.

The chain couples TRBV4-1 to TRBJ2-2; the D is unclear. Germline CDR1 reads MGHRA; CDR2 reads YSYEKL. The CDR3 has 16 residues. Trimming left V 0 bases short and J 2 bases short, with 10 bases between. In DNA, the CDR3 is TGCGCCAGCAGCCAAGATAGCCAGGTTAACACCGGGGAGCTGTTTTTT. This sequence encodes CASSQDSQVNTGELFF.

The CDR3 DNA reads as TGTGCCAGCAGTTTAAATACTTGGGCGAACGATCAGCCCCAGCATTTT. Its translation is CASSLNTWANDQPQHF. The V gene is TRBV28, the J gene TRBJ1-5; no firm D call. Trimming shortened V by 2 bases and J by 5 bases, and 16 bases separated the two germline ends. The CDR3 spans 16 residues. Germline CDR1 reads MDHEN; CDR2 reads SYDVKM.

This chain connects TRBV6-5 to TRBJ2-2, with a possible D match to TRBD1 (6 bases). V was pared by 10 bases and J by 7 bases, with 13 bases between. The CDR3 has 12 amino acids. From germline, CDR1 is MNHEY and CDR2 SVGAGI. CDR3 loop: CATQGGSGELFF. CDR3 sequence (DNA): TGTGCCACCCAAGGGGGTAGCGGGGAGCTGTTTTTT.

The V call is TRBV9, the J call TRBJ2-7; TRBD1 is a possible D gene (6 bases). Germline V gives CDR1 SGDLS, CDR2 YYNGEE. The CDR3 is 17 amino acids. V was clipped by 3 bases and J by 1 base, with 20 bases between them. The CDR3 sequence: CASSAPIQGRGSYEQYF. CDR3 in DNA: TGTGCCAGCAGCGCCCCCATCCAGGGGAGAGGGTCCTACGAGCAGTACTTC.

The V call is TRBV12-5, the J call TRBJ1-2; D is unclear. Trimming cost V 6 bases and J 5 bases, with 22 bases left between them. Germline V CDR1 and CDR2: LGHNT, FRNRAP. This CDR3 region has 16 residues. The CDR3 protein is CASGTLGKAYQYGYTF. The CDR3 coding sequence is TGTGCTAGTGGGACCCTAGGGAAGGCATACCAGTATGGCTACACCTTC.

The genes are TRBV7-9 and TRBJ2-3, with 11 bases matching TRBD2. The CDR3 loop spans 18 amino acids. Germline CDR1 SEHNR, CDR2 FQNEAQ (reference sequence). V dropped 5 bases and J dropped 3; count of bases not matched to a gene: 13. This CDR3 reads CASSTKNSGRAETDTQYF. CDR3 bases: TGTGCCAGCAGCACTAAGAATAGCGGGAGGGCCGAGACAGATACGCAGTATTTT.

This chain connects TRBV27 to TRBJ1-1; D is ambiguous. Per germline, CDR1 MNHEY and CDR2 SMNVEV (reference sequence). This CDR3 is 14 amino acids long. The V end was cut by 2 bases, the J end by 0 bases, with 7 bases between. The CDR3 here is CASSLQSMNTEAFF. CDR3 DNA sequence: TGTGCCAGCAGTTTACAGTCTATGAACACTGAAGCTTTCTTT.

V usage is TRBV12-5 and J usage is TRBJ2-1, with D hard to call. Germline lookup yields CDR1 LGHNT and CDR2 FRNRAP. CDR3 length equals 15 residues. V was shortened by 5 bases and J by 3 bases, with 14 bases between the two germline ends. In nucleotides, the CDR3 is TGTGCTAGTGGTAACTCGTTCAAAGTCTACAATGAGCAGTTCTTC. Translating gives CASGNSFKVYNEQFF.